This T cell receptor (beta chain) emerged from a study of T cell responses to AZD1222 COVID-19 vaccine. Study results and caveats: Distributed over spike, vaccine-associated CD4 TCRs predominated at 160-218 and 743-854. The sample set comprised mostly white British donors with more females, and clonal diversity was possibly underestimated. Spike-specific TCR breadth and depth went up after people got two AZD1222 doses. Reports indicate that nearly half of spike-specific TCRs are directed at unmutated variant regions.

About this clone itself: What it binds is unknown.

Clones were sequenced by immunoSEQ multiplex PCR, and TCRdb holds only the in-frame ones, with some missing. The table has just over 80,000 clones, 85% to 90% seen once. Trimming left V 0 bases short and J 2 bases short, with 9 bases between. CDR3 length equals 15 residues. Germline CDR1 is SGHNT and CDR2 is YENEEA. The chain carries TRBV11-3 and TRBJ2-3; D is uncertain. Material: peripheral blood, obtained on day 0 of AZD1222 vaccination. The TCR originated in an adult in good health. The CDR3 DNA is TGTGCCAGCAGCTTAGATTCGGCTTCCACAGATACGCAGTATTTT. It specifies CASSLDSASTDTQYF. Using reference TRBV11-3 and TRBJ2-3 for the parts outside the CDR3, the full variable domain is EAGVVQSPRYKIIEKKQPVAFWCNPISGHNTLYWYLQNLGQGPELLIRYENEEAVDDSQLPKDRFSAERLKGVDSTLKIQPAELGDSAVYLCASSLDSASTDTQYFGPGTRLTVL.